Listed below are T cell receptor beta chains from one sample, sequenced in a study of T cell clones after liver transplantation. Profiled with immunoSEQ multiplex PCR; TCRdb holds only in-frame clones, not every one. The sample records around 100,000 clones, 84% being singletons. Sample: CD4+ T cells from blood, taken about 50 months after liver transplant. These receptors all come from a human patient who received a liver transplant. Certain T cells may be donor cells from the graft. Each CDR3 is given with its conserved first and last residue. The D gene is left open where the match is weak. Clone size is not always given. Where it is, it says once, few, many or a class for expanded clones.

J | D | size | V | CDR3 | DNA
TRBJ2-2 | NA | NA | TRBV7-3 | CASSLTGTKTGELFF | TGTGCCAGCAGCCTCACCGGGACAAAGACCGGGGAGCTGTTTTTT
TRBJ1-4 | NA | once | TRBV9 | CASSVGQVRGNEKLFF | TGTGCCAGCAGCGTAGGACAGGTTCGGGGTAATGAAAAACTGTTTTTT
TRBJ1-4 | NA | NA | TRBV10-2 | CASSREGTEGEKLFF | TGCGCCAGCAGTCGAGAGGGGACCGAGGGCGAAAAACTGTTTTTT
TRBJ2-6 | TRBD1 | NA | TRBV6-1 | CASSGIQGAGANVLTF | TGTGCCAGCAGTGGAATACAGGGGGCTGGGGCCAACGTCCTGACTTTC
TRBJ1-4 | TRBD1 | few | TRBV15 | CATSRDPGQGEKLFF | TGTGCCACCAGCAGAGATCCCGGACAGGGTGAAAAACTGTTTTTT
TRBJ1-5 | NA | NA | TRBV7-2 | CASSLMARNQPQHF | TGTGCCAGCAGCTTAATGGCTCGCAATCAGCCCCAGCATTTT
TRBJ1-6 | NA | NA | TRBV27 | CASSLQGGGSPLHF | TGTGCCAGCAGTTTACAGGGTGGTGGTTCACCCCTCCACTTT
TRBJ1-3 | NA | NA | TRBV4-3 | CASSQAAHLSGNTIYF | TGCGCCAGCAGCCAAGCGGCACACCTCTCTGGAAACACCATATATTTT
TRBJ2-1 | NA | NA | TRBV5-1 | CASSSATRTGDNEQFF | TGCGCCAGCAGCTCAGCGACTAGGACCGGGGATAATGAGCAGTTCTTC
TRBJ1-2 | TRBD1 | NA | TRBV10-3 | CAISPDRSYGYTF | TGTGCCATCAGCCCGGACAGGAGTTATGGCTACACCTTC
TRBJ2-5 | NA | NA | TRBV7-2 | CASSLADTPGLETQYF | TGTGCCAGCAGCTTAGCGGACACCCCCGGCCTCGAGACCCAGTACTTC
TRBJ2-7 | TRBD1 | NA | TRBV7-9 | CASSPETGGTYEQYF | TGTGCCAGCAGCCCCGAGACAGGGGGGACCTACGAGCAGTACTTC
TRBJ2-3 | NA | NA | TRBV7-2 | CASSLARDQILTQYF | TGTGCCAGCAGCTTAGCGAGAGACCAGATCCTTACGCAGTATTTT
TRBJ2-2 | NA | NA | TRBV5-1 | CASKGVGELFF | TGCGCCAGCAAGGGTGTCGGGGAGCTGTTTTTT
TRBJ2-3 | NA | NA | TRBV7-9 | CASSLVLGDTQYF | TGTGCCAGCAGCTTAGTTCTCGGGGATACGCAGTATTTT
TRBJ2-7 | NA | few | TRBV10-1 | CASHPVEEESYEQYF | TGCGCCAGCCACCCAGTCGAAGAGGAGTCTTACGAGCAGTACTTC
TRBJ1-2 | NA | NA | TRBV11-2 | CASSLDLGRNGYTF | TGTGCCAGCAGCTTAGATCTAGGGCGGAATGGCTACACCTTC
TRBJ1-1 | TRBD1 | NA | TRBV19 | CASTARQGRNTEAFF | TGTGCCAGTACCGCTCGACAGGGGAGAAACACTGAAGCTTTCTTT
TRBJ2-7 | NA | NA | TRBV7-2 | CASSLVVGPAYEQYF | TGTGCCAGCAGCTTAGTCGTGGGGCCGGCGTACGAGCAGTACTTC
TRBJ1-1 | NA | NA | TRBV18 | CASSPWNTEAFF | TGTGCCAGCTCGCCTTGGAACACTGAAGCTTTCTTT
TRBJ2-1 | NA | NA | TRBV28 | CASSLGDEQFF | TGTGCCAGCAGTTTAGGGGATGAGCAGTTCTTC
TRBJ1-3 | TRBD1 | NA | TRBV18 | CASSLSRGLLSGNTIYF | TGTGCCAGCTCACTTTCAAGGGGGCTCCTCTCTGGAAACACCATATATTTT
TRBJ2-3 | TRBD2 | NA | TRBV4-3 | CASSQELGSGGTDTQYF | TGCGCCAGCAGCCAAGAGCTGGGTAGCGGGGGCACAGATACGCAGTATTTT
TRBJ2-7 | NA | NA | TRBV6-1 | CASGGYQVLYEQYF | TGTGCCAGCGGGGGGTACCAGGTCCTCTACGAGCAGTACTTC
TRBJ1-5 | NA | NA | TRBV7-2 | CASSSQNQPQHF | TGTGCCAGCAGTTCCCAGAATCAGCCCCAGCATTTT
TRBJ2-6 | NA | NA | TRBV2 | CASSEHSSGANVLTF | TGTGCCAGCAGTGAACACAGCTCTGGGGCCAACGTCCTGACTTTC
TRBJ1-4 | NA | NA | TRBV5-1 | CASSLTQISEKLFF | TGCGCCAGCAGCCTGACGCAGATCAGTGAAAAACTGTTTTTT
TRBJ2-7 | NA | NA | TRBV2 | CASRPGQPWEQYF | TGTGCCAGCAGACCCGGACAACCTTGGGAGCAGTACTTC